This TCR beta chain came from a study of cytomegalovirus exposure and HLA in healthy donors. For the study at large: When 350 to 500 donors were genotyped, roughly 82% of them were found to fall in the Caucasian-associated ancestry cluster.

Concerning this clone itself: Its antigen is currently unknown.

General study points: A later analysis showed that HLA-associated TCR beta chains had undergone more clonal expansion than equally common others. A prior analysis recorded that most TCR beta V segments were productive about 90% or about 30% of the time. In the analysis, some V segments, TRBV6-2 and TRBV6-3 included, were excluded as indistinguishable.

A multiplex PCR was run with 60 Vbeta primers and 13 Jbeta primers. Sequencing used immunoSEQ multiplex PCR; TCRdb keeps in-frame clones, though not all of them. The repertoire holds 150,000 to 200,000 clones, with less than 80% as singletons. V was shortened by 6 bases and J by 5 bases, with 13 bases between the two germline ends. CDR3 size: 13 residues. The germline gives CDR1 SQVTM, CDR2 ANQGSEA. The gene calls are TRBV29-1 and TRBJ1-4; maybe TRBD1 (6 bases). Material for sequencing was PBMCs. The TCR was taken from a woman between 40 and 50 years old in good health and CMV-seronegative. CDR3 bases: TGCAGCGTGAGAATCGACAGGAATGAAAAACTGTTTTTT. Translated, it gives CSVRIDRNEKLFF.